Here is one T cell receptor (beta chain) with its context. Its antigen is unidentified. The length of the CDR3 is 14 residues. The germline V gene has CDR1 SEHNR and CDR2 FQNEAQ (reference sequence). Trimming cost V 1 base and J 3 bases, with 9 bases left between them. Only in-frame clones appear in the TCRdb table, and some are missing; sequencing was by immunoSEQ multiplex PCR. The table lists almost 85,000 clones, 75% to 95% of them singletons. The data are from a study of graft-versus-host responses after intestinal transplantation. Study conclusions and caveats: There were GvH clones found in recipient marrow, and some of them appeared first in ileum or blood. Graft-donor T cell macrochimerism in patients accompanied high graft-versus-host to host-versus-graft clonal ratios in allografts.

The TCR comes from a human donor who received an intestinal transplant. The chain is built from TRBV7-9 and TRBJ1-1; D is possibly TRBD1 (5 bases). Specimen: unstimulated CD4+ T cells sorted from spleen or lymph node cells, collected before intestinal transplant. The CDR3 bases are TGTGCCAGCAGCTTAGTAGGGGTGGACACTGAAGCTTTCTTT. This codes for CASSLVGVDTEAFF.